A selection of T cell receptor beta chains follows, all from one sample in a study of immune evolution from preneoplasia to lung adenocarcinoma. Clones were read by immunoSEQ multiplex PCR, and TCRdb kept only the in-frame ones, dropping some. Of 10,000 to 13,000 clones in the sample, approximately 80% were seen once. The sequencing sample was made of FFPE minimally invasive lung adenocarcinoma tissue. The receptors shown here come from a person aged 65-85 years with lung adenocarcinoma. CDR3s include the opening cysteine and the closing phenylalanine or tryptophan. The D gene is left open where the match is weak. Clone size, where shown, is once, few, many, or a class for clones that have expanded.

clone_size,v_call,d_call,j_call,cdr3_nt,cdr3_aa
once,TRBV5-1,-,TRBJ2-6,TGCGCCAGCAGCTTATCGGGTTCGTCTGGGGCCAACGTCCTGACTTTC,CASSLSGSSGANVLTF
-,TRBV10-3,-,TRBJ2-2,TGTGCCGTACAGGGTACCGGGGAGCTGTTTTTT,CAVQGTGELFF
-,TRBV5-3,TRBD2,TRBJ2-1,TGTGCCAGAAGCTTTACGGGACTAGCGGGAGCCCTTTACAATGAGCAGTTCTTC,CARSFTGLAGALYNEQFF
-,TRBV29-1,-,TRBJ2-1,TGCAGCGTTGGGGGGGACATCAATGAGCAGTTCTTC,CSVGGDINEQFF
-,TRBV2,-,TRBJ2-3,TGTGCCAGAGCGGCCCAAAGGGGAGGAGAGGATACGCAGTATTTT,CARAAQRGGEDTQYF
-,TRBV19,TRBD1,TRBJ1-2,TGTGCCAGTTCTCCCGGGACAGGGGAGGGCTACACCTTC,CASSPGTGEGYTF
-,TRBV10-3,TRBD2,TRBJ2-3,TGTGCCATTGGAGGCGGGGGGCGGGATACGCAGTATTTT,CAIGGGGRDTQYF
-,TRBV5-8,-,TRBJ2-6,TGTGCCAGCACCTGGTCTGGGGCCAACGTCCTGACTTTC,CASTWSGANVLTF
-,TRBV11-3,-,TRBJ2-1,TGTGCCAGCAGCTTAGATCAAGAGGCCTGGCAGTTCTTC,CASSLDQEAWQFF
-,TRBV7-7,-,TRBJ2-1,TGTGCTAGCAGCCCCGGACTAACCAAGAATGAGCAGTTCTTC,CASSPGLTKNEQFF
-,TRBV5-1,TRBD1,TRBJ1-1,TGCGCCAGCAGCTTGGGGACAGGGGGCTTTGGCACTGAAGCTTTCTTT,CASSLGTGGFGTEAFF
once,TRBV9,-,TRBJ1-2,TGTGCCAGCACCCCCGGGGTCGCCTATGGCTACACCTTC,CASTPGVAYGYTF
-,TRBV11-3,-,TRBJ2-3,TGTGCCAGCAGCGTTGGAGGGGGCGGTAGGTCTGATACGCAGTATTTT,CASSVGGGGRSDTQYF
-,TRBV6-5,-,TRBJ1-1,TGTGCCAGCAGTTACGGGGGCACTAACACTGAAGCTTTCTTT,CASSYGGTNTEAFF
-,TRBV9,TRBD2,TRBJ2-5,TGTGCCAGCAGCTACGCGGCTAGCGGGGGTGAGACCCAGTACTTC,CASSYAASGGETQYF
-,TRBV6-1,TRBD1,TRBJ1-5,TGTGCCAGCGCAGGGGGAAGCAATCAGCCCCAGCATTTT,CASAGGSNQPQHF
-,TRBV6-6,TRBD1,TRBJ1-6,TGTGCCAGCAGTGGTAGGGGGCAAAGTACTTCACCCCTCCACTTT,CASSGRGQSTSPLHF
-,TRBV7-2,TRBD2,TRBJ2-7,TGTGCCAGCAGCGCCACTAGCGGGTACGAGCAGTACTTC,CASSATSGYEQYF
-,TRBV20-1,-,TRBJ1-1,TGCGGAACGTTTACGAACACTGAAGCTTTCTTT,CGTFTNTEAFF
-,TRBV28,-,TRBJ1-1,TGTGCCAGCAGTCTTCGGTGGGGGGCGAACACTGAAGCTTTCTTT,CASSLRWGANTEAFF
-,TRBV15,-,TRBJ1-5,TGTGCCACCAGCGGGACCCTCAATCAGCCCCAGCATTTT,CATSGTLNQPQHF
-,TRBV7-8,TRBD1,TRBJ2-7,TGTGCCAGCAGCGTGACAGGGGGTAAGCAGTACTTC,CASSVTGGKQYF
-,TRBV6-1,-,TRBJ2-4,TGTGCCAGCAGTGAAGCTAGGGTTCTTTACTTTCAGTACTTC,CASSEARVLYFQYF
-,TRBV7-9,TRBD1,TRBJ1-6,TGTGCCAGCAGCCGACAGGGCGCTTCCCTCCACTTT,CASSRQGASLHF
-,TRBV28,-,TRBJ2-7,TGTGCCAGCAGTTCGTCCTACGAGCAGTACTTC,CASSSSYEQYF
-,TRBV7-2,-,TRBJ1-1,TGTGCCAGCAGCTTAAACAGTCACTCTGAAGCTTTCTTT,CASSLNSHSEAFF
-,TRBV30,TRBD2,TRBJ2-2,TGTGCCTGGAATTCGGGACTACGCACCGGGGAGCTGTTTTTT,CAWNSGLRTGELFF
-,TRBV30,-,TRBJ2-7,TGTGCCTACAGGGATGGATACGAGCAGTACTTC,CAYRDGYEQYF
-,TRBV11-1,TRBD2,TRBJ2-2,TGTGCCAGCAGCTTACTAGCGGGAGCCGGGGAGCTGTTTTTT,CASSLLAGAGELFF
-,TRBV30,-,TRBJ2-3,TGTGCCTGGGGTCAAGGTAGCACAGATACGCAGTATTTT,CAWGQGSTDTQYF
-,TRBV7-3,-,TRBJ2-1,-,CASSFAGGSPFF
-,TRBV18,-,TRBJ2-7,TGTGCCAGCTCACCGCAGGGGAACGAGCAGTACTTC,CASSPQGNEQYF
-,TRBV6-5,-,TRBJ2-7,TGTGCCAGCAGTTATTTGCCAGTTAATCACGAGCAGTACTTC,CASSYLPVNHEQYF
-,TRBV2,-,TRBJ1-5,TGTGCCAGCAGTGAAGGGGAGCAGCCCCAGCATTTT,CASSEGEQPQHF
-,TRBV4-2,-,TRBJ1-2,TGTGCCAGCAGCCCAGGGGACGGGAATTATGGCTACACCTTC,CASSPGDGNYGYTF
-,TRBV5-6,TRBD1,TRBJ2-4,TGTGCCAGCAGCTTGGGACAGGGAAACATTCAGTACTTC,CASSLGQGNIQYF
-,TRBV6-5,-,TRBJ1-5,TGTGCCAGCAGTGAAACGACCGCTCAGCCCCAGCATTTT,CASSETTAQPQHF
-,TRBV4-2,-,TRBJ1-5,TGTGCCAGCAGGCAAGGGGACAATCAGCCCCAGCATTTT,CASRQGDNQPQHF
few,TRBV11-2,TRBD1,TRBJ1-3,TGTGCCAGCAGCTTGAAGGGACAGGGAGGAAACACCATATATTTT,CASSLKGQGGNTIYF
-,TRBV4-1,TRBD2,TRBJ2-2,TGCGCCAGCAGCCGTACGGGACTAGCGGTAGACACCGGGGAGCTGTTTTTT,CASSRTGLAVDTGELFF
-,TRBV19,-,TRBJ1-3,TGTGCCAGTAGGGGACAACGAGACTCTGGAAACACCATATATTTT,CASRGQRDSGNTIYF
-,TRBV6-1,TRBD1,TRBJ2-3,TGTGCCAGCAGTGAACAGGGGGCGACGGCAGATACGCAGTATTTT,CASSEQGATADTQYF
-,TRBV19,TRBD1,TRBJ1-1,TGTGCCAGTAATCCGACGGACAGGAGCAAAGCTTTCTTT,CASNPTDRSKAFF
-,TRBV6-5,-,TRBJ1-1,TGTGCCAGCAGTTACTCGAGCTGGCCGAACACTGAAGCTTTCTTT,CASSYSSWPNTEAFF
once,TRBV5-8,TRBD1,TRBJ1-4,TGTGCCAGCAGCTTGGCAGTGACAGGGGATGAAAAACTGTTTTTT,CASSLAVTGDEKLFF
-,TRBV6-5,-,TRBJ2-2,TGTGCCAGCAGTTATGGGGGTCCCGGGGAGCTGTTTTTT,CASSYGGPGELFF
once,TRBV7-8,TRBD2,TRBJ2-5,TGTGCCAGCAGCTTGGGAGCGGGGGGGCTTGGCGAGACCCAGTACTTC,CASSLGAGGLGETQYF
-,TRBV2,-,TRBJ2-1,TGTGCCAGCAGTGAAGTGGGGAGGGAGCAGTTCTTC,CASSEVGREQFF
-,TRBV10-3,TRBD2,TRBJ2-1,TGTGCCATCAGGCCAGCGGGAGACAATGAGCAGTTCTTC,CAIRPAGDNEQFF
-,TRBV6-6,-,TRBJ1-6,TGTGCCAGCAGTTACCAAGGACAGAACGATTCACCCCTCCACTTT,CASSYQGQNDSPLHF
-,TRBV28,-,TRBJ2-4,TGTGCCAGCAGTTTATACCCGCTCGCCAAAAACATTCAGTACTTC,CASSLYPLAKNIQYF
-,TRBV18,TRBD1,TRBJ1-1,TGTGCCAGCTCACCCAGACAGGGAAGGGCTGAAGCTTTCTTT,CASSPRQGRAEAFF
-,TRBV5-4,-,TRBJ2-5,TGTGCCAGCAGCTCAAGTAATCAGGGGTCCCAAGAGACCCAGTACTTC,CASSSSNQGSQETQYF
-,TRBV10-3,-,TRBJ1-1,TGTGCCATCAGTGAAGCAGGGCATTATGAAGCTTTCTTT,CAISEAGHYEAFF
-,TRBV6-4,TRBD2,TRBJ2-3,TGTGCCAGCAGTGAAAGAGCGGGGGTGCCGAAAGATACGCAGTATTTT,CASSERAGVPKDTQYF
-,TRBV6-6,-,TRBJ1-1,TGTGCCAGCAGTCCTGGACGGTATGAAGCTTTCTTT,CASSPGRYEAFF
-,TRBV19,-,TRBJ2-7,TGTGCCAGTAGTATTGGAGGGAAAGGAGCCTACGAGCAGTACTTC,CASSIGGKGAYEQYF
-,TRBV18,-,TRBJ2-2,TGTGCCAGCTCACCCACTGTCCAGGGGACCCTTAGAACCGGGGAGCTGTTTTTT,CASSPTVQGTLRTGELFF
-,TRBV11-2,-,TRBJ2-7,TGTGCCAGCAGCTTAGGGGCAGGAACCTACGAGCAGTACTTC,CASSLGAGTYEQYF
-,TRBV10-2,-,TRBJ1-4,TGCGCCAGCTCCTCCTCTGCAACTAATGAAAAACTGTTTTTT,CASSSSATNEKLFF